What follows are 26 T cell receptor beta chains derived from one specimen sequenced in a study of blood T cell repertoires in COVID-19. Profiling relied on immunoSEQ multiplex PCR, and the TCRdb table lists in-frame clones only, not all of them. In the table there are 73,000 or so clones, 83% of which are singletons. The sequenced sample consisted of peripheral blood. The receptors were sampled from a woman aged 60-75 years with acute or convalescent COVID-19.

The chain combines TRBV19 with TRBJ2-5; 9 nucleotides agree with TRBD2. The V gene's germline CDR1 is LNHDA and CDR2 SQIVND (reference sequence). V shed 5 bases, J shed 4 bases, and the junction held 11 bases outside the gene matches. The CDR3 is made up of 16 amino acids. The CDR3 DNA reads TGTGCCAGTAGTCCTACGGGACTAGCAGCTATAGAGACCCAGTACTTC. Encoded protein: CASSPTGLAAIETQYF.

The rearrangement joins TRBV13 to TRBJ2-1, with 14 bases matching TRBD2. CDR1 PRHDT and CDR2 FYEKMQ come from the germline V gene (reference sequence). V shed 2 bases, J shed 9 bases, and the junction held 3 bases outside the gene matches. The CDR3 totals 15 residues. This CDR3 reads CASSLRLAGGAEQFF. The DNA of the CDR3 is TGTGCCAGCAGCTTAAGACTAGCGGGGGGGGCTGAGCAGTTCTTC.

The genes are TRBV3-1 (or the pseudogene TRBV3-2) and TRBJ1-1; no clear D gene. CDR3 length: 13 residues. V shed 0 bases and J shed 4 bases, with 6 bases lying between them. Germline V gives CDR1 LGHDT, CDR2 YNNKEL (reference sequence). CDR3 in amino acids: CASSQDGGTEAFF. The CDR3 bases are TGTGCCAGCAGCCAAGACGGAGGCACTGAAGCTTTCTTT.

The chain employs TRBV5-1 and TRBJ2-1; 11 nucleotides align to TRBD2. The V gene end was trimmed by 0 bases and the J gene end by 9 bases; junction bases not matched to a gene: 8. CDR1 and CDR2 from the germline V gene are SGHRS and YFSETQ. The CDR3 consists of 16 residues. The CDR3 loop is CASSLGVAGGRSEQFF. DNA of the CDR3: TGCGCCAGCAGCTTGGGAGTAGCGGGGGGGCGGAGTGAGCAGTTCTTC.

This clone was seen once. J is TRBJ1-2 and V is TRBV5-5; maybe TRBD1 (5 bases). This CDR3 contains 15 residues. The V end was cut by 0 bases, the J end by 4 bases, with 13 bases between. Per the germline V gene, CDR1 is SGHKS and CDR2 is YYEKEE (reference sequence). The CDR3 is CASSLALDTGYGYTF. DNA for the CDR3: TGTGCCAGCAGCTTGGCGTTAGACACAGGCTATGGCTACACCTTC.

The chain couples TRBV3-1 (or the pseudogene TRBV3-2) to TRBJ2-5; D may be TRBD1 (5 bases). The CDR3 has 15 amino acids. Trimming removed 5 bases from V and 3 bases from J, with 16 bases in between. The germline V gene has CDR1 LGHDT and CDR2 YNNKEL (reference sequence). The CDR3 DNA reads as TGTGCCAGCAGCGTCCGACCTCAGGGTAAAGAGACCCAGTACTTC. It specifies CASSVRPQGKETQYF.

This chain connects TRBV19 to TRBJ2-1; 10 nucleotides agree with TRBD2. Germline CDR1 LNHDA, CDR2 SQIVND (reference sequence). J gave up 7 bases and V 3 bases, and 9 bases lay outside the gene matches. The CDR3 covers 16 residues. Here the CDR3 DNA reads TGTGCCAGTAGTATTAATGAAGCGGGGGGGAGAAATGAGCAGTTCTTC. Amino acid sequence: CASSINEAGGRNEQFF.

The rearrangement uses TRBV14 and TRBJ2-5; D is perhaps TRBD2 (6 bases). CDR3 size: 15 residues. The germline CDR1 and CDR2 sequences are SGHDN and FVKESK. V was clipped by 1 base and J by 1 base, with 10 bases between them. CDR3 nucleotides: TGTGCCAGCAGCCAAGGTCCGCGGGGCCAAGAGACCCAGTACTTC. Translation gives CASSQGPRGQETQYF.

The chain employs TRBV2 and TRBJ1-1; possible D gene TRBD1, 5 bases. The V end lost 0 bases, the J end lost 0 bases, and 8 bases lay between the germline ends. This CDR3 spans 15 amino acids. Germline values: CDR1 SNHLY, CDR2 FYNNEI. CDR3 residues: CASSEAGGLNTEAFF. The CDR3 bases are TGTGCCAGCAGTGAAGCGGGGGGGTTGAACACTGAAGCTTTCTTT. The whole variable domain, filled in from reference TRBV2 and TRBJ1-1, reads EPEVTQTPSHQVTQMGQEVILRCVPISNHLYFYWYRQILGQKVEFLVSFYNNEISEKSEIFDDQFSVERPDGSNFTLKIRSTKLEDSAMYFCASSEAGGLNTEAFFGQGTRLTVV.

This clone was detected only a few times. The chain is built from TRBV2 and TRBJ1-1; D is undetermined. Germline V gene sequence: CDR1 SNHLY, CDR2 FYNNEI. V gave up 8 bases and J gave up 1 base, with 17 bases separating them. CDR3 length: 15 residues. CDR3 bases: TGTGCCAGCGCTTCGGATTCCGGGTCGAACACTGAAGCTTTCTTT. The encoded protein is CASASDSGSNTEAFF. Complete variable domain (other parts from reference TRBV2 and TRBJ1-1): EPEVTQTPSHQVTQMGQEVILRCVPISNHLYFYWYRQILGQKVEFLVSFYNNEISEKSEIFDDQFSVERPDGSNFTLKIRSTKLEDSAMYFCASASDSGSNTEAFFGQGTRLTVV.

This chain links TRBV2 with TRBJ1-1; D unclear. The germline gives CDR1 SNHLY, CDR2 FYNNEI. V lost 5 bases and J lost 11, with 18 bases in between. This CDR3 region has 13 residues. The CDR3 DNA reads TGTGCCAGCAGTCACTCTGAGGGCCTTAGGGCTTTCTTT. Amino acid sequence: CASSHSEGLRAFF.

This rearrangement joins TRBV6-6 to TRBJ1-6; 7 nucleotides agree with TRBD1. The CDR3 loop spans 16 amino acids. Germline CDR1 reads MNHNY; CDR2 reads SVGAGI (reference sequence). J lost 5 bases, V lost 4 bases, and 8 bases had no gene match. The CDR3 region is CASSLYPGQHNSPLHF. CDR3 coding DNA: TGTGCCAGCAGTTTGTACCCGGGACAGCATAATTCACCCCTCCACTTT.

J is TRBJ2-5 and V is TRBV5-1; possible D gene TRBD1, 8 bases. The CDR3 has 20 amino acids. CDR1 is SGHRS, CDR2 YFSETQ, per germline. Trimming left V 4 bases short and J 0 bases short, with 28 bases between. The CDR3, as DNA: TGCGCCAGCAGCCGTATACCTCAGGGGGGGACAGGTGATCACCAAGAGACCCAGTACTTC. Its translation: CASSRIPQGGTGDHQETQYF.

The chain couples TRBV9 to TRBJ2-1; 7 nucleotides align to TRBD1. The ends lost 2 bases at V and 5 bases at J; junction bases unmatched: 7. This CDR3 comprises 15 residues. Germline V gene sequence: CDR1 SGDLS, CDR2 YYNGEE. CDR3 loop: CASSVSTGPDNEQFF. As DNA, the CDR3 is TGTGCCAGCAGCGTTTCGACAGGGCCCGACAATGAGCAGTTCTTC. The full variable domain, completed using reference TRBV9 and TRBJ2-1, is DSGVTQTPKHLITATGQRVTLRCSPRSGDLSVYWYQQSLDQGLQFLIQYYNGEERAKGNILERFSAQQFPDLHSELNLSSLELGDSALYFCASSVSTGPDNEQFFGPGTRLTVL.

The chain employs TRBV24-1 and TRBJ1-1, with D possibly being TRBD1 (5 bases). The CDR3 spans 14 residues. With 1 base removed from V and 3 bases from J, the gap between germline ends came to 8 bases. CDR1 and CDR2 from the germline V gene are KGHDR and SFDVKD. CDR3 nucleotide sequence: TGTGCCACCAGTGATTTCTCCAGGGACACTGAAGCTTTCTTT. It codes for CATSDFSRDTEAFF.

The chain combines TRBV21-1 with TRBJ1-1. TRBV21-1 represents a pseudogene. The CDR3 spans 18 residues. CDR3 loop: CASSKAEGGGFTDTEAFF. CDR3 sequence (DNA): TGTGCCAGCAGCAAAGCGGAAGGTGGAGGCTTTACGGACACTGAAGCTTTCTTT.

The rearrangement links TRBV6-1 to TRBJ1-1; D not resolved. The CDR3 is 14 residues long. CDR1 and CDR2 from the germline V gene are MNHNS and SASEGT. Deletions cut 1 base from V and 2 bases from J, with 8 bases between. This CDR3 is CASSEGGRNTEAFF. CDR3 nucleotides: TGTGCCAGCAGTGAAGGAGGGAGAAACACTGAAGCTTTCTTT.

V is TRBV19 and J is TRBJ2-7, with 12 bases that match TRBD2. V trimming: 5 bases; J trimming: 0 bases; junction bases outside the gene matches: 8. The CDR3 is made up of 17 amino acids. CDR1 is LNHDA, CDR2 SQIVND, per germline (reference sequence). The CDR3 DNA reads as TGTGCCAGTAGTTCCCCGACTAGCGGGGGCTTCTCCTACGAGCAGTACTTC. Translated, it gives CASSSPTSGGFSYEQYF.

V usage is TRBV15 and J usage is TRBJ2-1; 7 bases are shared with TRBD1. CDR3 length: 15 amino acids. The V gene's germline CDR1 is LNHNV and CDR2 YYDKDF (reference sequence). The trim removed 2 bases at V and 2 bases at J, leaving 3 bases unmatched. The CDR3 DNA reads as TGTGCCACCAGCAGAAGGCAGGGGGCCTACAATGAGCAGTTCTTC. Its translation: CATSRRQGAYNEQFF. The whole variable domain, remainder taken from reference TRBV15 and TRBJ2-1, is DAMVIQNPRYQVTQFGKPVTLSCSQTLNHNVMYWYQQKSSQAPKLLFHYYDKDFNNEADTPDNFQSRRPNTSFCFLDIRSPGLGDTAMYLCATSRRQGAYNEQFFGPGTRLTVL.

The chain recombines TRBV4-1 with TRBJ1-1, with TRBD1 as a possible D gene (5 bases). The CDR3 consists of 14 residues. The V and J ends lost 1 base and 5 bases respectively, with 11 bases between them. Germline-derived CDR1 and CDR2 are MGHRA and YSYEKL. In DNA form, the CDR3 reads TGCGCCAGCAGCCAAGGGGCAGGGATGACTGAAGCTTTCTTT. This sequence encodes CASSQGAGMTEAFF.

This clone was detected only once. Additional DNA sequences in this sample encode the identical CDR3. V usage is TRBV19 and J usage is TRBJ2-3; weak D call: TRBD2 (5 bases). The CDR3 consists of 15 residues. The ends were cut back, 3 bases at V and 0 bases at J, with 10 bases in the middle. CDR1 LNHDA and CDR2 SQIVND come from the germline V gene (reference sequence). The CDR3 is CASSMTRASTDTQYF. Here the CDR3 DNA reads TGTGCCAGTAGTATGACGCGGGCTAGCACAGATACGCAGTATTTT. The full variable domain, completed using reference TRBV19 and TRBJ2-3, is DGGITQSPKYLFRKEGQNVTLSCEQNLNHDAMYWYRQDPGQGLRLIYYSQIVNDFQKGDIAEGYSVSREKKESFPLTVTSAQKNPTAFYLCASSMTRASTDTQYFGPGTRLTVL.

The chain recombines TRBV14 with TRBJ1-1; D gene unclear. There are 13 residues in the CDR3. The V gene lost 4 bases and the J gene lost 11 bases, with 17 bases spanning the gap. Germline V gene sequence: CDR1 SGHDN, CDR2 FVKESK. The CDR3 DNA reads TGTGCCAGCAGCCTACTCGGGCTGGGAGAGGCTTTCTTT. It translates to CASSLLGLGEAFF.

Concerning this clone: This may come from a read error, since a much larger clone is one base off. V and J are TRBV3-1 (or the pseudogene TRBV3-2) and TRBJ1-1; possibly TRBD1 for D (5 bases). From germline, CDR1 is LGHDT and CDR2 YNNKEL (reference sequence). Deletions cut 2 bases from V and 1 base from J, with 5 bases between. The CDR3 length is 13 residues. The CDR3 DNA reads TGTGCCAGCAGCCAAACAGGGAACACTGAAGCTTTCTTT. This encodes CASSQTGNTEAFF.

This chain connects TRBV6-1 to TRBJ2-3; 8 bases are shared with TRBD1. The CDR3 contains 17 residues. The J segment lost 4 bases and the V segment lost 2 bases, leaving 11 bases of the junction unmatched. Germline V CDR1 and CDR2: MNHNS, SASEGT. The CDR3 DNA reads as TGTGCCAGCAGTGAACCTTCCTGGGTCAGGGGGCCAGATACGCAGTATTTT. This gives the protein CASSEPSWVRGPDTQYF.

This clone was seen only once. One end of the junction does not line up with germline, which may come from a read error. Other DNA sequences in this specimen translate into the identical CDR3. The rearrangement joins TRBV10-3 to TRBJ1-1; weak D call: TRBD1 (6 bases). CDR3 length: 17 amino acids. Looked up from germline, CDR1 is ENHRY and CDR2 is SYGVKD. The CDR3 coding sequence is TGTGCCATCAAGGGCCTGCCGAACAGAGGGAGGGACACTGAAGCTTTTTTT. Protein: CAIKGLPNRGRDTEAFF.

V and J are TRBV6-6 and TRBJ1-2; TRBD1 aligns across 7 bases. Germline values: CDR1 MNHNY, CDR2 SVGAGI (reference sequence). The CDR3 has 12 residues. J lost 8 bases, V lost 7 bases, and 7 bases had no gene match. The CDR3 loop reads CASIRQGEGYTF. The CDR3 DNA sequence: TGTGCCAGCATTCGACAGGGCGAGGGCTACACCTTC.